A single sample gave rise to the 25 T cell receptor beta chains below, sequenced in a study of cytomegalovirus exposure and HLA in healthy donors. The PCR had 60 Vbeta and 13 Jbeta primers. The protocol was immunoSEQ multiplex PCR, while the TCRdb copy is restricted to in-frame clones and leaves out a portion. The sample yields some 100,000 clones, 74% seen once. The sequencing sample was made of PBMCs. The origin of the receptors is a human donor in good health.

This clone occurred a few times. The chain has TRBV7-7 and TRBJ2-2; 10 nucleotides line up with TRBD2. The V segment lost 1 base and the J segment 7 bases; nucleotides outside the gene matches: 6. CDR1 is SSHAT and CDR2 is FNYEAQ in the germline V gene (reference sequence). CDR3 length equals 16 residues. CDR3 sequence: CASSLVASGSGGELFF. The CDR3 DNA is TGTGCCAGCAGCTTAGTTGCTAGCGGGAGTGGCGGGGAGCTGTTTTTT.

This clone was detected only a few times. The chain carries TRBV5-1 and TRBJ2-5, with D possibly TRBD2 on 6 matching bases. The assigned J gene may be wrong: the sequence end matches TRBJ2-7 better. The CDR3 has 14 residues. CDR1 is SGHRS and CDR2 is YFSETQ in the germline V gene. The CDR3 nucleotides read TGCGCCAGCAGCTTGGCGGCTAGCGCCTACGAGCAGTACTTC. This gives the protein CASSLAASAYEQYF.

This clone was recorded a few times. The chain carries TRBV7-8 and TRBJ1-3; D may be TRBD1 (6 bases). The germline CDR1 and CDR2 sequences are SGHVS and FQNEAQ. The CDR3 covers 17 residues. The V end was cut by 5 bases, the J end by 0 bases, with 17 bases between. CDR3 sequence reads: CASSIRSGHLSGNTIYF. The CDR3 DNA reads as TGTGCCAGCAGCATCCGGTCGGGACACCTCTCTGGAAACACCATATATTTT.

This clone was detected a few times. The chain has TRBV27 and TRBJ1-2; 7 nucleotides match TRBD1. This CDR3 is built from 15 residues. J gave up 2 bases and V 5 bases, and 8 bases lay outside the gene matches. Per germline, CDR1 MNHEY and CDR2 SMNVEV (reference sequence). CDR3 in amino acids: CASSVRQGLNYGYTF. CDR3 in DNA: TGTGCCAGCAGTGTTAGACAGGGATTAAACTATGGCTACACCTTC.

This chain connects TRBV6-6 to TRBJ1-6; tentatively, D is TRBD1 (6 bases). The CDR3 loop spans 15 amino acids. Germline CDR1 is MNHNY and CDR2 is SVGAGI (reference sequence). V was shortened by 0 bases and J by 6 bases, with 9 bases between the two germline ends. The CDR3 here is CASSYSTGLNSPLHF. CDR3 bases: TGTGCCAGCAGTTACTCCACAGGGCTTAATTCACCCCTCCACTTT.

V usage is TRBV5-1 and J usage is TRBJ2-2, with 9 bases lining up with TRBD1. Germline-derived CDR1 and CDR2 are SGHRS and YFSETQ. The V gene end was trimmed by 0 bases and the J gene end by 6 bases; junction bases not matched to a gene: 6. CDR3 length: 16 residues. The CDR3 loop is CASSLEGTGIPGELFF. The CDR3 DNA is TGCGCCAGCAGCTTGGAAGGGACAGGGATTCCCGGGGAGCTGTTTTTT. Full variable domain (outside the CDR3, taken from reference TRBV5-1 and TRBJ2-2): KAGVTQTPRYLIKTRGQQVTLSCSPISGHRSVSWYQQTPGQGLQFLFEYFSETQRNKGNFPGRFSGRQFSNSRSEMNVSTLELGDSALYLCASSLEGTGIPGELFFGEGSRLTVL.

The chain carries TRBV6-6 and TRBJ2-5; D is perhaps TRBD2 (5 bases). V shed 11 bases and J shed 2 bases, with 9 bases lying between them. This CDR3 contains 11 residues. Per germline, CDR1 MNHNY and CDR2 SVGAGI (reference sequence). CDR3 loop: CASGGQETQYF. CDR3 coding DNA: TGTGCCTCCGGAGGTCAAGAGACCCAGTACTTC.

The CDR3 DNA reads TGTGCCAGTAGTAGGCGGACAGGGGCCACCGGGGAGCTGTTTTTT. It yields the protein CASSRRTGATGELFF. This chain connects TRBV19 to TRBJ2-2; 9 bases are a match to TRBD1. CDR1 and CDR2 from the germline V gene are LNHDA and SQIVND (reference sequence). The CDR3 is made up of 15 amino acids. Losses at the gene ends were 4 bases for V and 4 bases for J; bases not matched to a gene: 4.

The chain links TRBV6-5 to TRBJ1-2; TRBD1 aligns across 7 bases. Germline V lookup: CDR1 MNHEY, CDR2 SVGAGI. V shed 2 bases and J 6 bases; nucleotides not matched to a gene: 6. The CDR3 is made up of 14 amino acids. The CDR3: CASSYLGGADGYTF. The CDR3, as DNA: TGTGCCAGCAGTTACCTAGGGGGCGCGGATGGCTACACCTTC.

The rearrangement uses TRBV29-1 and TRBJ2-5; TRBD2 agrees at 9 bases. CDR1 and CDR2 from the germline V gene are SQVTM and ANQGSEA. The CDR3 sequence is 12 residues long. V lost 7 bases to trimming and J lost 2 bases; unmatched junction nucleotides: 2. The CDR3 sequence is CSAGLAQETQYF. The CDR3 DNA follows: TGCAGCGCCGGACTAGCGCAAGAGACCCAGTACTTC.

The gene calls are TRBV9 and TRBJ2-1; D possibly corresponds to TRBD2 (6 bases). Germline V CDR1 and CDR2: SGDLS, YYNGEE. The CDR3 runs to 15 residues. V was trimmed by 4 bases and J by 2 bases, leaving 13 bases between them. The CDR3 DNA sequence: TGTGCCAGCAGCTTTGACGGGAGAGCCTACAATGAGCAGTTCTTC. Amino acid sequence: CASSFDGRAYNEQFF.

This clone was found a few times. The chain has TRBV28 and TRBJ2-7, with a possible D match to TRBD1 (5 bases). The CDR3 is made up of 18 amino acids. V shed 2 bases and J shed 2 bases, with 22 bases lying between them. Per the germline V gene, CDR1 is MDHEN and CDR2 is SYDVKM. The CDR3 is CASSLRGWGTTFAYEQYF. The CDR3 bases are TGTGCCAGCAGTTTAAGGGGTTGGGGCACCACTTTCGCCTACGAGCAGTACTTC.

The chain combines TRBV7-6 with TRBJ2-2; TRBD1 matches 7 bases. Germline assignment: CDR1 SGHVS and CDR2 FNYEAQ. Trimming removed 5 bases from V and 5 bases from J; junction bases left unmatched: 8. The CDR3 length is 15 residues. The CDR3 loop is CASSTTGWGTGELFF. As DNA, the CDR3 is TGTGCCAGCAGCACGACAGGGTGGGGGACCGGGGAGCTGTTTTTT.

This chain's CDR3 is CASSNLAGATLYEQYF. CDR3 nucleotide sequence: TGTGCCAGCAGCAACTTAGCGGGGGCCACACTTTACGAGCAGTACTTC. The chain recombines TRBV7-9 with TRBJ2-7; 9 bases agree with TRBD2. J was trimmed by 4 bases and V by 5 bases; bases with no gene match: 12. Per the germline V gene, CDR1 is SEHNR and CDR2 is FQNEAQ (reference sequence). This CDR3 is 16 amino acids long.

CDR3 in DNA: TGTGCCAGCAGGAGAGCCGGGACAAAAGTTTACGAGCAGTACTTC. It encodes CASRRAGTKVYEQYF. This chain connects TRBV21-1 to TRBJ2-7; the table names TRBD1, a call not compared with the DNA. TRBV21-1 is a recognized pseudogene. This CDR3 has 15 residues.

This clone was detected only a few times. A much bigger clone sits one base away, suggesting this may be a read error. The DNA for the CDR3 is TGTGCCAGCAGCTGGACAGGGGTGAACACTGAAGCTTTCTTT. Translating it yields CASSWTGVNTEAFF. The chain recombines TRBV5-6 with TRBJ1-1; 9 bases line up with TRBD1. J gave up 0 bases and V 3 bases, and 0 bases lay outside the gene matches. Germline assignment: CDR1 SGHDT and CDR2 YYEEEE. The CDR3 has 14 residues.

The chain carries TRBV7-9 and TRBJ2-7; a weak D match, TRBD1 (6 bases). The CDR3 spans 15 residues. V dropped 6 bases and J dropped 6 bases, with 21 bases sitting between them. Germline V gene data show CDR1 as SEHNR and CDR2 as FQNEAQ (reference sequence). As DNA, the CDR3 is TGTGCCAGCAGTTCCAGGGGAGCAAATGAGGGCGAGCAGTACTTC. Translated, it gives CASSSRGANEGEQYF.

The CDR3 DNA reads as TGTGCCAGCAGCCAACAGACAGGGGATGGCTACACCTTC. It yields the protein CASSQQTGDGYTF. The chain carries TRBV7-2 and TRBJ1-2; 8 bases line up with TRBD1. V trimming: 5 bases; J trimming: 6 bases; junction bases outside the gene matches: 5. CDR3 size: 13 residues. Germline loops: CDR1 SGHTA, CDR2 FQGNSA.

The chain links TRBV30 to TRBJ1-1; D gene unclear. This CDR3 has 16 residues. CDR1 is GTSNPN, CDR2 SVGIG, per germline (reference sequence). Trimming shortened V by 4 bases and J by 1 base, and 19 bases separated the two germline ends. This chain's CDR3 is CAWKLGGSPKNTEAFF. The CDR3 bases are TGTGCCTGGAAGCTCGGCGGGAGCCCTAAGAACACTGAAGCTTTCTTT.

The chain couples TRBV30 to TRBJ2-7, with 7 bases identical to TRBD1. V shed 8 bases and J 3 bases; nucleotides not matched to a gene: 7. The V gene's germline CDR1 is GTSNPN and CDR2 SVGIG (reference sequence). There are 12 residues in the CDR3. The CDR3 DNA follows: TGTGCCCGATCCCGGGACAGCTACGAGCAGTACTTC. This encodes CARSRDSYEQYF. Looking up the rest from reference TRBV30 and TRBJ2-7 gives the full variable domain: SQTIHQWPATLVQPVGSPLSLECTVEGTSNPNLYWYRQAAGRGLQLLFYSVGIGQISSEVPQNLSASRPQDRQFILSSKKLLLSDSGFYLCARSRDSYEQYFGPGTRLTVT.

This chain links TRBV19 with TRBJ2-6; possibly TRBD1 for D (5 bases). The V end was cut by 5 bases, the J end by 1 base, with 12 bases between. This CDR3 has 16 residues. Germline V CDR1 and CDR2: LNHDA, SQIVND (reference sequence). Here the CDR3 reads CASSRTAGSGANVLTF. The CDR3 DNA sequence: TGTGCCAGTAGTCGGACCGCAGGGTCTGGGGCCAACGTCCTGACTTTC.

The rearrangement uses TRBV28 and TRBJ2-2, with 7 bases identical to TRBD1. Losses at the gene ends were 7 bases for V and 5 bases for J; bases not matched to a gene: 7. The CDR3 has 14 amino acids. Germline CDR1 is MDHEN and CDR2 is SYDVKM. The CDR3 sequence is CASITPGGTGELFF. CDR3 nucleotide sequence: TGTGCCAGCATTACGCCAGGGGGTACCGGGGAGCTGTTTTTT. Looking up the rest from reference TRBV28 and TRBJ2-2 gives the full variable domain: DVKVTQSSRYLVKRTGEKVFLECVQDMDHENMFWYRQDPGLGLRLIYFSYDVKMKEKGDIPEGYSVSREKKERFSLILESASTNQTSMYLCASITPGGTGELFFGEGSRLTVL.

In this sample, this clone turned up once. The gene calls are TRBV4-2 and TRBJ1-2; D is unresolved. V was trimmed by 3 bases and J by 6 bases, leaving 17 bases between them. CDR1 and CDR2 from the germline V gene are LGHNA and YNFKEQ. This CDR3 has 15 residues. As DNA, the CDR3 is TGTGCCAGCAGCCAGAGACACTTGGTTATGGATGGCTACACCTTC. Its protein product is CASSQRHLVMDGYTF.

The chain combines TRBV27 with TRBJ2-5; 7 bases fit TRBD2. Trimming took 5 bases from V and 1 from J; bases not matched to a gene: 10. From germline, CDR1 is MNHEY and CDR2 SMNVEV (reference sequence). The CDR3 sequence is 16 residues long. The CDR3 DNA reads as TGTGCCAGCAGTCGTGGCGCGGGAGCGAGCCAAGAGACCCAGTACTTC. Protein sequence: CASSRGAGASQETQYF.

This clone was seen a handful of times. The chain joins TRBV6-5 to TRBJ2-7; TRBD2 is a possible D gene (6 bases). In germline, CDR1 is MNHEY, CDR2 SVGAGI. Trimming took off 6 bases at V and 2 bases at J, with 14 bases between the two ends. This CDR3 has 14 amino acids. The CDR3 here is CASSPTWGAYEQYF. The CDR3 DNA sequence: TGTGCCAGCAGCCCTACTTGGGGGGCCTACGAGCAGTACTTC.